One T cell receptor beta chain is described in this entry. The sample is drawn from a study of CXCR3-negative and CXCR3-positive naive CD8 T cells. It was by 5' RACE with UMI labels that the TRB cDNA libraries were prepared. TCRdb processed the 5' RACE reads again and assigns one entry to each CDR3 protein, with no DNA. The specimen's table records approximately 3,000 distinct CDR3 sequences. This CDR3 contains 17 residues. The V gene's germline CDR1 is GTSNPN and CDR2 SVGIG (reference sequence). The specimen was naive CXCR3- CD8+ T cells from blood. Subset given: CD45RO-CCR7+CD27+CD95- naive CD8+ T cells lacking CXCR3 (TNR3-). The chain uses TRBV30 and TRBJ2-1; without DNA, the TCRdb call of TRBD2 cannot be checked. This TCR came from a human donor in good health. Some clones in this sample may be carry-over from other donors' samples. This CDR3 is CAWSQSGSLFAYNEQFF.